This T cell receptor (beta chain) was obtained from a study of Graves' ophthalmopathy and Graves' hyperthyroidism. V was pared by 1 base and J by 4 bases, with 16 bases between. This CDR3 contains 16 residues. Germline V gene data show CDR1 as LGHNT and CDR2 as FRNRAP. Using RNA transcripts, the TCR beta CDR3 regions were amplified. The library came from an HTBI-primed first-round RT-PCR and a second-round multiplex PCR. One entry per CDR3 protein, called by TCRdb with MiXCR from the multiplex PCR reads. The table includes fewer than 600,000 distinct CDR3 sequences, 13% to 15% detected once. This clonotype occurred many times.

This rearrangement joins TRBV12-5 to TRBJ1-1; D possibly corresponds to TRBD1 (5 bases). The sequencing input was blood. This TCR came from a woman in her thirties with Graves' ophthalmopathy. The CDR3 region is CASGLDLLRVSTEAFF. The DNA of the CDR3 is TGTGCTAGTGGTTTGGACCTACTCAGGGTGAGCACTGAAGCTTTCTTT.